This TCR beta chain derives from a study of blood T cell repertoires in COVID-19. Study-wide background: Some COVID-19 samples were acute and others convalescent; all came from the United States, Italy and Spain.

The method was immunoSEQ multiplex PCR; TCRdb's version includes in-frame clones alone and lacks a portion of them. The table has some 350,000 clones, around 90% seen once. V dropped 5 bases and J dropped 1; count of bases not matched to a gene: 15. Germline V gene lookup returns CDR1 SGHTA and CDR2 FQGTGA. The CDR3 consists of 21 residues. The source is a man aged 18 to 35 with active or convalescent COVID-19. The V and J genes are TRBV7-3 and TRBJ2-3; 16 nucleotides match TRBD2. Sample: peripheral blood. The CDR3 is CASSPRTPGTSGGGRTDTQYF. The CDR3 region has the DNA TGTGCCAGCAGCCCCCGAACCCCCGGGACTAGCGGGGGGGGACGCACAGATACGCAGTATTTT.